One sample yielded the 23 T cell receptor beta chains listed below, sequenced in a study of shared clonotypes between healthy human individuals. The method was immunoSEQ multiplex PCR; TCRdb's version includes in-frame clones alone and lacks a portion of them. This table has about 2.5 million clones, 85% to 95% appearing once. Input material: naive CD4+ T cells from PBMCs. Sample subset: CD45RA+ positively selected. These receptor sequences come from a man younger than 30 in good health. Some clones in this sample may be carry-over from other donors' samples.

The chain is built from TRBV28 and TRBJ1-4; 7 nucleotides line up with TRBD1. CDR3 length: 16 residues. Germline CDR1 reads MDHEN; CDR2 reads SYDVKM. V was clipped by 4 bases and J by 6 bases; unmatched bases: 11. The CDR3 DNA follows: TGTGCCAGCAGTTCCACCCTCGGGACAGCTTATGAAAAACTGTTTTTT. Translating gives CASSSTLGTAYEKLFF.

The rearrangement joins TRBV9 to TRBJ1-1; D may be TRBD1 (6 bases). Deletions cut 5 bases from V and 0 bases from J, with 20 bases between. Germline V gene data show CDR1 as SGDLS and CDR2 as YYNGEE. The CDR3 has 17 residues. CDR3 nucleotides: TGTGCCAGCAGTAACGATGGGGGCCCGGAAATGAACACTGAAGCTTTCTTT. Translated: CASSNDGGPEMNTEAFF.

The chain employs TRBV29-1 and TRBJ2-2; perhaps TRBD1 as D (5 bases). Trimming took off 4 bases at V and 2 bases at J, with 11 bases between the two ends. The CDR3 spans 14 residues. The germline V gene has CDR1 SQVTM and CDR2 ANQGSEA. As DNA, the CDR3 is TGCAGCGTTGTTATAGGGGCAAACACCGGGGAGCTGTTTTTT. Amino acid sequence: CSVVIGANTGELFF.

The sample holds one count of this clone. This chain connects TRBV19 to TRBJ2-3, with 12 bases fitting TRBD2. Trimming cost V 7 bases and J 1 base; bases outside gene matches: 3. Germline V CDR1 and CDR2: LNHDA, SQIVND (reference sequence). The CDR3 is 15 amino acids. The CDR3 loop reads CASNRLAGGTDTQYF. As DNA, the CDR3 is TGTGCCAGTAATCGACTAGCGGGGGGCACAGATACGCAGTATTTT.

The V gene is TRBV2, the J gene TRBJ1-4; no clear D gene. Germline CDR1 reads SNHLY; CDR2 reads FYNNEI. V was pared by 7 bases and J by 5 bases, with 14 bases between. The length of the CDR3 is 14 residues. CDR3 loop: CASTGIIANEKLFF. The CDR3 DNA reads as TGTGCCAGCACTGGAATAATTGCGAATGAAAAACTGTTTTTT.

This chain links TRBV5-1 with TRBJ2-2; weak D call: TRBD2 (5 bases). The V and J ends lost 1 base and 7 bases respectively, with 14 bases between them. The CDR3 has 15 residues. CDR1 is SGHRS, CDR2 YFSETQ, per germline. This CDR3 is CASSLQGRSNGELFF. The CDR3 DNA follows: TGCGCCAGCAGCTTGCAAGGGAGATCAAACGGGGAGCTGTTTTTT.

The rearrangement links TRBV27 to TRBJ2-7; D call uncertain. CDR1 MNHEY and CDR2 SMNVEV come from the germline V gene (reference sequence). V was trimmed by 0 bases and J by 4 bases, leaving 13 bases between them. The CDR3 is made up of 15 amino acids. This CDR3 is CASSLSGLEAYEQYF. The CDR3 DNA reads TGTGCCAGCAGTTTATCGGGGTTAGAAGCGTACGAGCAGTACTTC.

Concerning this clone itself: No conserved phenylalanine or tryptophan ends this CDR3, so it is likely a read error. The DNA is left out, because the CDR3 cannot be placed on it with certainty; the CDR3 is given as TCRdb lists it. The V call is TRBV7-2, the J call TRBJ1-2. The CDR3 is 13 residues long, counting both termini. The V gene's germline CDR1 is SGHTA and CDR2 FQGNSA. The CDR3 reads CASSFTGEGLGEV.

The chain has TRBV6-5 and TRBJ2-4; 7 bases map to TRBD1. Germline assignment: CDR1 MNHEY and CDR2 SVGAGI. This CDR3 has 15 amino acids. V shed 4 bases and J 2 bases; nucleotides not matched to a gene: 5. CDR3 nucleotide sequence: TGTGCCAGCAGTTCCACAGGGGACCCCAAAAACATTCAGTACTTC. It translates to CASSSTGDPKNIQYF.

Note on this clone: Other DNA sequences in this sample translate to the same CDR3. The chain couples TRBV28 to TRBJ2-2; no definite D call. Trimming left V 7 bases short and J 2 bases short, with 5 bases between. The CDR3 covers 12 residues. The germline V gene encodes CDR1 MDHEN and CDR2 SYDVKM. The CDR3 loop is CASNTNTGELFF. In DNA form, the CDR3 reads TGTGCCAGCAACACTAACACCGGGGAGCTGTTTTTT.

The V and J genes are TRBV5-1 and TRBJ1-2; D ambiguous. The V end lost 4 bases, the J end lost 8 bases, and 21 bases lay between the germline ends. In germline, CDR1 is SGHRS, CDR2 YFSETQ. The CDR3 covers 15 residues. CDR3 sequence (DNA): TGCGCCAGCAGCCTGGACGGTTTTCAGGTGGGGGGCTACACCTTC. Its protein is CASSLDGFQVGGYTF.

This clone appeared a single time. The CDR3 DNA reads as TGCAGTGCTGCTCGTGTCAGTGAGCAGTTCTTC. This sequence encodes CSAARVSEQFF. This sequence joins TRBV20-1 and TRBJ2-1; D not resolved. The CDR3 extends over 11 amino acids. Trimming left V 5 bases short and J 9 bases short, with 11 bases between. Germline V gene lookup returns CDR1 DFQATT and CDR2 SNEGSKA (reference sequence).

This clone was recorded only once. The chain recombines TRBV9 with TRBJ1-2; 10 bases line up with TRBD1. CDR3 length: 17 amino acids. V lost 4 bases, J lost 8 bases, and 17 bases stayed unmatched. From germline, CDR1 is SGDLS and CDR2 YYNGEE. Written as DNA, the CDR3 is TGTGCCAGCAGCCCACGTACCCCGGGACAGGGGTCGAGAGGCTACACCTTC. Its translation is CASSPRTPGQGSRGYTF.

With regard to this clone: At one end, the junction sequence differs from germline, possibly due to a read error. The J gene is TRBJ2-7, the V gene TRBV20-1; D is possibly TRBD1 or TRBD2 (6 bases each). Germline V CDR1 and CDR2: DFQATT, SNEGSKA (reference sequence). This CDR3 region has 10 residues. Here the CDR3 reads CSRGRHEQYF. In DNA form, the CDR3 reads TGTAGCCGGGGGCGCCACGAGCAGTACTTC.

This chain connects TRBV30 to TRBJ2-3; D is possibly TRBD1 or TRBD2 (5 bases each). Trimming shortened V by 2 bases and J by 2 bases, and 14 bases separated the two germline ends. The CDR3 extends over 15 amino acids. From germline, CDR1 is GTSNPN and CDR2 SVGIG (reference sequence). CDR3 sequence reads: CAWSRGAENTDTQYF. The CDR3 DNA is TGTGCCTGGAGTCGAGGGGCGGAAAACACAGATACGCAGTATTTT.

The J gene is TRBJ1-4, the V gene TRBV19; D call uncertain. Germline V gene lookup returns CDR1 LNHDA and CDR2 SQIVND (reference sequence). The V gene lost 4 bases and the J gene lost 8 bases, with 17 bases spanning the gap. The CDR3 totals 15 residues. The chain's CDR3 is CASSTPRHEAEKLFF. DNA for the CDR3: TGTGCCAGTAGTACCCCACGGCATGAGGCAGAAAAACTGTTTTTT.

The chain uses TRBV5-1 and TRBJ2-7, with D unresolved. Trimming took 0 bases from V and 0 from J, leaving 13 bases between them. Per germline, CDR1 SGHRS and CDR2 YFSETQ. The CDR3 runs 16 residues. The CDR3 DNA reads as TGCGCCAGCAGCTTGGATCTCCGGGTATACTCCTACGAGCAGTACTTC. It is translated as CASSLDLRVYSYEQYF.

The chain carries TRBV27 and TRBJ1-2, with D perhaps TRBD1 (5 bases). The CDR3 consists of 15 residues. Trimming left V 1 base short and J 5 bases short, with 14 bases between. In germline, CDR1 is MNHEY, CDR2 SMNVEV (reference sequence). The DNA for the CDR3 is TGTGCCAGCAGTTTATGGCCCAGGGAGGGGTATGGCTACACCTTC. It yields the protein CASSLWPREGYGYTF.

The chain joins TRBV19 to TRBJ1-5; tentative D call: TRBD1 (5 bases). This CDR3 is 17 amino acids long. The V end was cut by 7 bases, the J end by 0 bases, with 19 bases between. Germline lookup yields CDR1 LNHDA and CDR2 SQIVND (reference sequence). The CDR3 DNA reads TGTGCCAGTATGATGTCGCCCAGGGCGGATAGCAATCAGCCCCAGCATTTT. Protein sequence: CASMMSPRADSNQPQHF. The variable domain in full, completed from reference TRBV19 and TRBJ1-5, reads DGGITQSPKYLFRKEGQNVTLSCEQNLNHDAMYWYRQDPGQGLRLIYYSQIVNDFQKGDIAEGYSVSREKKESFPLTVTSAQKNPTAFYLCASMMSPRADSNQPQHFGDGTRLSIL.

This rearrangement joins TRBV6-5 to TRBJ2-1; TRBD2 is a possible D gene (6 bases). CDR3 length: 15 amino acids. Trimming removed 6 bases from V and 0 bases from J, with 12 bases in between. CDR1 and CDR2 from the germline V gene are MNHEY and SVGAGI. This CDR3 reads CASRWDGSSYNEQFF. CDR3 sequence (DNA): TGTGCCAGCAGATGGGACGGGAGCTCCTACAATGAGCAGTTCTTC.

The CDR3 spells CASGKAKNIQYF. CDR3 bases: TGTGCCAGCGGTAAGGCCAAAAACATTCAGTACTTC. The chain couples TRBV27 to TRBJ2-4, with D hard to call. The V and J ends lost 8 bases and 1 base respectively, with 6 bases between them. The CDR3 consists of 12 residues. CDR1 is MNHEY, CDR2 SMNVEV, per germline (reference sequence).

The chain has TRBV14 and TRBJ1-5; 9 bases map to TRBD1. The V segment lost 4 bases and the J segment 1 base; nucleotides outside the gene matches: 11. CDR1 is SGHDN, CDR2 FVKESK, per germline. The CDR3 sequence is 18 residues long. The CDR3 reads CASSLREDRGVSNQPQHF. The CDR3 DNA follows: TGTGCCAGCAGCCTCAGAGAGGACAGGGGAGTAAGCAATCAGCCCCAGCATTTT.

This clone has just one count. CDR3 amino acids: CASTNGGFGYGYTF. Written as DNA, the CDR3 is TGTGCCAGTACCAACGGGGGGTTCGGCTATGGCTACACCTTC. The V call is TRBV19, the J call TRBJ1-2, with D maybe TRBD1 (5 bases). V dropped 7 bases and J dropped 4 bases, with 16 bases sitting between them. CDR3 size: 14 residues. CDR1 is LNHDA and CDR2 is SQIVND in the germline V gene (reference sequence).